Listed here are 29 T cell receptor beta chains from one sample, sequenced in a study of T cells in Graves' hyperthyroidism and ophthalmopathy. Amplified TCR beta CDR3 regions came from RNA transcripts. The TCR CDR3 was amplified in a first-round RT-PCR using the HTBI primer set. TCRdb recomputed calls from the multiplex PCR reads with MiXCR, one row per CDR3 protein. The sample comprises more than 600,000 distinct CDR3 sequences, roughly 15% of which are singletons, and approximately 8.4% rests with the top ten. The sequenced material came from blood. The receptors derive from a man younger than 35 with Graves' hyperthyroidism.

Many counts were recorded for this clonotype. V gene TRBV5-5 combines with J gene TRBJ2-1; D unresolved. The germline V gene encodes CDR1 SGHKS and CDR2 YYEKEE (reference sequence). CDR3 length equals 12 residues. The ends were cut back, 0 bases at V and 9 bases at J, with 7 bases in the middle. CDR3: CASSLESSEQFF. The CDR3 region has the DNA TGTGCCAGCAGCTTGGAGTCTAGTGAGCAGTTCTTC.

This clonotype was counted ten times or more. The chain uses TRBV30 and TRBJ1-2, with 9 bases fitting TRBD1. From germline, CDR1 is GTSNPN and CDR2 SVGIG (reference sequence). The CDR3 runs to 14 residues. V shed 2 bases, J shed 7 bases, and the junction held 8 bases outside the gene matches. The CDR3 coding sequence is TGTGCCTGGAGTACAGGGACAGGGTTAAGTGGCTACACCTTC. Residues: CAWSTGTGLSGYTF.

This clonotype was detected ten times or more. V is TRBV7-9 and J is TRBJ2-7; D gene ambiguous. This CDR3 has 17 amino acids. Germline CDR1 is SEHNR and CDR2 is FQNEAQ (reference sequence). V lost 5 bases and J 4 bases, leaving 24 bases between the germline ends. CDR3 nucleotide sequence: TGTGCCAGCAGCACCTCCCCCGGAGTCAACCGCCAGTACGAGCAGTACTTC. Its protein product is CASSTSPGVNRQYEQYF.

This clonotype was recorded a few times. DNA for the CDR3: TGTGCCAGCAGTTACGGCAGAAGGGACCAGCCCCAGCATTTT. Translated, it gives CASSYGRRDQPQHF. This chain links TRBV6-5 with TRBJ1-5; possibly TRBD1 for D (5 bases). Germline V CDR1 and CDR2: MNHEY, SVGAGI. The CDR3 covers 14 residues. Trimming cost V 2 bases and J 7 bases, with 12 bases left between them.

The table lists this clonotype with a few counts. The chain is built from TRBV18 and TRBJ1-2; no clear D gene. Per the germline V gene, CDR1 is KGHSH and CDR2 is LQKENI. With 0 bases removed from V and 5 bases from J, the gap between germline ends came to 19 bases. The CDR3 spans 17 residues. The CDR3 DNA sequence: TGTGCCAGCTCACCACCCGAGGAGGCCACTCCTTCATATGGCTACACCTTC. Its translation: CASSPPEEATPSYGYTF.

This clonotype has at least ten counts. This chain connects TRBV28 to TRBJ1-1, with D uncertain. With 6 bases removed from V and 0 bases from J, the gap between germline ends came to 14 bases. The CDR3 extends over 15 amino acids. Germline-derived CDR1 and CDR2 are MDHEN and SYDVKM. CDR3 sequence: CASSLYGEMNTEAFF. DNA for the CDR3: TGTGCCAGCAGCCTATATGGGGAGATGAACACTGAAGCTTTCTTT.

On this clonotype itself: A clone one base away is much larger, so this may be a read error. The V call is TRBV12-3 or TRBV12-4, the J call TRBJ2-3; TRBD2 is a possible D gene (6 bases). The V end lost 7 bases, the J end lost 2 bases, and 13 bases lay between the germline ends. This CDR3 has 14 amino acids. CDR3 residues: CASNFSGITDTQYF. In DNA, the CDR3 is TGTGCCAGCAATTTTAGCGGTATCACAGATACGCAGTATTTT.

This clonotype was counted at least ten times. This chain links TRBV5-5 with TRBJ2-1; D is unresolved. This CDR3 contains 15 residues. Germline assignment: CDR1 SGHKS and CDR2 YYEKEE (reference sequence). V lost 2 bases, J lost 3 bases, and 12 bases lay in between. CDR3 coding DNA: TGTGCCAGCAGCTTCGCTGTCGTGAGCTACAATGAGCAGTTCTTC. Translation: CASSFAVVSYNEQFF.

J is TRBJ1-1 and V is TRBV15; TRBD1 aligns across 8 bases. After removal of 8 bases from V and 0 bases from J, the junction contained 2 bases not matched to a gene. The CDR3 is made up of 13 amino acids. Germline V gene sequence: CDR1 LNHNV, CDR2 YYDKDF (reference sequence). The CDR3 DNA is TGTGCCACCGGACAGGGTTTGAACACTGAAGCTTTCTTT. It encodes CATGQGLNTEAFF. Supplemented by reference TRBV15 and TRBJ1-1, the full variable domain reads DAMVIQNPRYQVTQFGKPVTLSCSQTLNHNVMYWYQQKSSQAPKLLFHYYDKDFNNEADTPDNFQSRRPNTSFCFLDIRSPGLGDTAMYLCATGQGLNTEAFFGQGTRLTVV.

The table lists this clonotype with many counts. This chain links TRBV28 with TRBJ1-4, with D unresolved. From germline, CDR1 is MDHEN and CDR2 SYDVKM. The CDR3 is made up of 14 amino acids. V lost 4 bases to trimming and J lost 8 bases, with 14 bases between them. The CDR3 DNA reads TGTGCCAGCAGTTCCCCGGACGATACCGAAAAACTGTTTTTT. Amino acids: CASSSPDDTEKLFF.

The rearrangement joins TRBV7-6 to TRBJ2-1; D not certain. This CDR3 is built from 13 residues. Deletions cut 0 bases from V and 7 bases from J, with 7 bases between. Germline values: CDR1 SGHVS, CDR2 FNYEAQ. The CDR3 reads CASSLASSNEQFF. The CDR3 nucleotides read TGTGCCAGCAGCTTAGCCTCCTCAAATGAGCAGTTCTTC.

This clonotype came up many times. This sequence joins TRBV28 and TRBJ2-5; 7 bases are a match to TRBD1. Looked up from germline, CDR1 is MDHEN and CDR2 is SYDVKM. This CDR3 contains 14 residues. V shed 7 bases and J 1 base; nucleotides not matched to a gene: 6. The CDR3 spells CASKVPGGQETQYF. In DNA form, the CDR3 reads TGTGCCAGCAAGGTACCAGGGGGCCAAGAGACCCAGTACTTC. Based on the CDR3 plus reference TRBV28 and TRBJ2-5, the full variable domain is DVKVTQSSRYLVKRTGEKVFLECVQDMDHENMFWYRQDPGLGLRLIYFSYDVKMKEKGDIPEGYSVSREKKERFSLILESASTNQTSMYLCASKVPGGQETQYFGPGTRLLVL.

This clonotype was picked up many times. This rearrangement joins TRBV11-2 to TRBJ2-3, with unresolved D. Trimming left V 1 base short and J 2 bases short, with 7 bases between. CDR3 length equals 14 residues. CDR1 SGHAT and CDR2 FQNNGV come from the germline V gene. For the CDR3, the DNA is TGTGCCAGCAGCTTAGGGCTATTCACAGATACGCAGTATTTT. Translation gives CASSLGLFTDTQYF.

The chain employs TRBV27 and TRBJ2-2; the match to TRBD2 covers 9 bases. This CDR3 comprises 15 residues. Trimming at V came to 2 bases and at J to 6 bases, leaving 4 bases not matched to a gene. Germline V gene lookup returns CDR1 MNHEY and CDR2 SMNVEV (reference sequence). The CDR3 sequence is CASSLGSGSSGELFF. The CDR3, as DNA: TGTGCCAGCAGTTTAGGTAGCGGGAGTTCCGGGGAGCTGTTTTTT.

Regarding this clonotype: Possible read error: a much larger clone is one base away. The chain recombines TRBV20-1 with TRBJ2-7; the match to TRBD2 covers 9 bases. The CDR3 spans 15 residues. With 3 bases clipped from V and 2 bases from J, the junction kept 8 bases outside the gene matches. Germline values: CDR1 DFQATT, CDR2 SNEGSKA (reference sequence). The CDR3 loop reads CSASPPGLATYEQYF. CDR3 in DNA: TGCAGTGCTAGCCCACCGGGACTAGCAACCTACGAGCAGTACTTC.

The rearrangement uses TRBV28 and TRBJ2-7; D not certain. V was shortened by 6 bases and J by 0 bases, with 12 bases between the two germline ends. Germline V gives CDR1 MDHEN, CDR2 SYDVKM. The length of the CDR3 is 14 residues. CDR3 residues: CASSSTILSYEQYF. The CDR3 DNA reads TGTGCCAGCAGCTCTACTATACTCTCCTACGAGCAGTACTTC.

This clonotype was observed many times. The CDR3 loop is CATSRRTEAFF. DNA for the CDR3: TGTGCCACCTCGAGGAGGACTGAAGCTTTCTTT. V usage is TRBV15 and J usage is TRBJ1-1; no definite D call. The germline V gene has CDR1 LNHNV and CDR2 YYDKDF (reference sequence). The V end was cut by 8 bases, the J end by 5 bases, with 9 bases between. The CDR3 covers 11 residues.

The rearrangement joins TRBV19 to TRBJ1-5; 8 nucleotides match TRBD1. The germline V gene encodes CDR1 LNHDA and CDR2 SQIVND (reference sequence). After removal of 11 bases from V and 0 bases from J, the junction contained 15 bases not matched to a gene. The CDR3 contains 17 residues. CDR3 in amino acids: CASSGQGGLFSNQPQHF. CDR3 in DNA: TGTGCCTCCAGCGGACAGGGAGGTCTTTTTAGCAATCAGCCCCAGCATTTT. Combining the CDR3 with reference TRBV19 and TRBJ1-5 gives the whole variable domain DGGITQSPKYLFRKEGQNVTLSCEQNLNHDAMYWYRQDPGQGLRLIYYSQIVNDFQKGDIAEGYSVSREKKESFPLTVTSAQKNPTAFYLCASSGQGGLFSNQPQHFGDGTRLSIL.

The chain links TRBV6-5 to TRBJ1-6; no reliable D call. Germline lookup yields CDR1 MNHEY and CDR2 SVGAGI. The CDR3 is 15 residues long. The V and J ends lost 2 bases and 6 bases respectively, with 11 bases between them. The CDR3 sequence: CASSYRPPINSPLHF. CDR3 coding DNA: TGTGCCAGCAGTTACAGACCCCCAATTAATTCACCCCTCCACTTT.

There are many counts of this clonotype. CDR3 sequence: CASSSTGGSYEQYF. CDR3 nucleotides: TGTGCCAGCAGTTCCACAGGGGGTAGCTACGAGCAGTACTTC. This chain links TRBV7-3 with TRBJ2-7, with 8 bases matching TRBD1. CDR3 length: 14 amino acids. The germline gives CDR1 SGHTA, CDR2 FQGTGA. V lost 6 bases, J lost 3 bases, and 7 bases stayed unmatched.

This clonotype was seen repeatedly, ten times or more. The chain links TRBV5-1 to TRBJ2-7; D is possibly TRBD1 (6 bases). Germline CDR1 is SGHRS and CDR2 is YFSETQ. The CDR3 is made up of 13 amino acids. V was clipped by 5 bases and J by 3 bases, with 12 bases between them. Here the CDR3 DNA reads TGCGCCAGCAGTTACCGGGACAACTACGAGCAGTACTTC. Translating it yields CASSYRDNYEQYF. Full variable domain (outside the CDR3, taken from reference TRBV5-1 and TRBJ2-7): KAGVTQTPRYLIKTRGQQVTLSCSPISGHRSVSWYQQTPGQGLQFLFEYFSETQRNKGNFPGRFSGRQFSNSRSEMNVSTLELGDSALYLCASSYRDNYEQYFGPGTRLTVT.

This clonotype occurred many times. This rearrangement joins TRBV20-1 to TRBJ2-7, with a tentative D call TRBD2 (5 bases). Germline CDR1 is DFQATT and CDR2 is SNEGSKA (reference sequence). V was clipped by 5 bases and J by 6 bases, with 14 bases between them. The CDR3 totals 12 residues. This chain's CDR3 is CSAPPARAEQYF. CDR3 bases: TGCAGTGCTCCCCCGGCGAGGGCCGAGCAGTACTTC.

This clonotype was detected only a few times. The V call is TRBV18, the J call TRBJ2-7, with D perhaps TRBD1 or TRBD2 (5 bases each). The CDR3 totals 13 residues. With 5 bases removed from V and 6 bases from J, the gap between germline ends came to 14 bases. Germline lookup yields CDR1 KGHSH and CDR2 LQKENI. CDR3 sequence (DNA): TGTGCCAGCTCAGCAACCGGGACGGCCGAGCAGTACTTC. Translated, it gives CASSATGTAEQYF.

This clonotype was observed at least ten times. The CDR3 reads CASSEAGVGGQPQHF. In DNA, the CDR3 is TGTGCCAGCAGTGAAGCGGGAGTGGGGGGTCAGCCCCAGCATTTT. The chain is built from TRBV6-1 and TRBJ1-5; a weak D match, TRBD1 (5 bases). The germline CDR1 and CDR2 sequences are MNHNS and SASEGT. V lost 0 bases and J 6 bases, leaving 12 bases between the germline ends. CDR3 size: 15 residues.

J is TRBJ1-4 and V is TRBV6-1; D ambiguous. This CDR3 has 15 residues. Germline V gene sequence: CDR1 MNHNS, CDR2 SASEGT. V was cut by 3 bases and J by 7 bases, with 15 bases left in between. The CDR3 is CASSEMGGFGEKLFF. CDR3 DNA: TGTGCCAGCAGTGAGATGGGCGGGTTTGGTGAAAAACTGTTTTTT.

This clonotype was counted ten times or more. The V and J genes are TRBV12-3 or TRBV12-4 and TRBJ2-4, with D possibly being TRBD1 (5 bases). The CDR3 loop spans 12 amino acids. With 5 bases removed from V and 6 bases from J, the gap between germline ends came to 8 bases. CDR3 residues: CASSLTVNIQYF. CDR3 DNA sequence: TGTGCCAGCAGTCTGACAGTAAACATTCAGTACTTC.

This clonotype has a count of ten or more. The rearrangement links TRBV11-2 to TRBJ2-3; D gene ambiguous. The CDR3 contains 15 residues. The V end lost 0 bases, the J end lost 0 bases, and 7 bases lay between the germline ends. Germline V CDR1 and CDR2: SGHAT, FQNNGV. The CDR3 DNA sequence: TGTGCCAGCAGCTTAGATCGCTTTAGCACAGATACGCAGTATTTT. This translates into CASSLDRFSTDTQYF.

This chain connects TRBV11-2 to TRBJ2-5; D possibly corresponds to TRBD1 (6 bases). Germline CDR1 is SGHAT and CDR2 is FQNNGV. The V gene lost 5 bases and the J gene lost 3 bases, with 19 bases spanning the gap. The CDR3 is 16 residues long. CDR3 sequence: CASSAIRQGTEETQYF. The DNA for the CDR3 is TGTGCCAGCAGCGCCATTCGGCAGGGGACGGAAGAGACCCAGTACTTC.

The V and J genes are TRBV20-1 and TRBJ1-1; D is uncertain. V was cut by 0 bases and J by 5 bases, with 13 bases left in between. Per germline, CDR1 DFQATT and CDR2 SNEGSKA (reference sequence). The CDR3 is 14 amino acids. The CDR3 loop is CSAREVNLRTEAFF. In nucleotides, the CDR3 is TGCAGTGCTAGAGAGGTGAACCTTCGGACTGAAGCTTTCTTT.